This T cell receptor beta chain was sequenced in a study of blood T cell repertoires in COVID-19. Study summary: In each case, the material was cDNA or gDNA derived from T cells, B-cell-depleted T cells, or PBMCs.

The V end lost 1 base, the J end lost 0 bases, and 9 bases lay between the germline ends. The CDR3 consists of 15 residues. Per the germline V gene, CDR1 is MDHEN and CDR2 is SYDVKM. Sequencing used immunoSEQ multiplex PCR; TCRdb keeps in-frame clones, though not all of them. The table lists some 100,000 clones, about 77% of them singletons. This clone has just a few counts. The sequence came from an older woman with acute or convalescent COVID-19. The genes are TRBV28 and TRBJ1-2; D not resolved. Sequencing used peripheral blood. The CDR3 reads CASSLSLIANYGYTF. The CDR3 DNA reads TGTGCCAGCAGTTTATCCCTGATAGCTAACTATGGCTACACCTTC.